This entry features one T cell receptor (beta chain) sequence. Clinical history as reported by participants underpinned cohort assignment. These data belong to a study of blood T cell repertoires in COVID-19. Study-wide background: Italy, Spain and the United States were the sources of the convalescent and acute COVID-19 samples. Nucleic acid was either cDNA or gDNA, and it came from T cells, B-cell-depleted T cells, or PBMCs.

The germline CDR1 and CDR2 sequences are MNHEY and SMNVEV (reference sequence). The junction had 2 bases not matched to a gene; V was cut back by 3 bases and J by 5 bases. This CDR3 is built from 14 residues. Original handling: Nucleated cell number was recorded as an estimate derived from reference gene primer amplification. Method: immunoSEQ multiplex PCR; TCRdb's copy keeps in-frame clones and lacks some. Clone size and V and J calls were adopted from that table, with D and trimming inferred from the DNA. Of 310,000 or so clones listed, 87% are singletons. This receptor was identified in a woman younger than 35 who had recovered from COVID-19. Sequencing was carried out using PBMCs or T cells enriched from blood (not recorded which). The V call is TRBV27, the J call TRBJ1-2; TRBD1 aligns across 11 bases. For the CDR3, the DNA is TGTGCCAGCAGTTTTTGGGACAGGGGGTATGGCTACACCTTC. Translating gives CASSFWDRGYGYTF.